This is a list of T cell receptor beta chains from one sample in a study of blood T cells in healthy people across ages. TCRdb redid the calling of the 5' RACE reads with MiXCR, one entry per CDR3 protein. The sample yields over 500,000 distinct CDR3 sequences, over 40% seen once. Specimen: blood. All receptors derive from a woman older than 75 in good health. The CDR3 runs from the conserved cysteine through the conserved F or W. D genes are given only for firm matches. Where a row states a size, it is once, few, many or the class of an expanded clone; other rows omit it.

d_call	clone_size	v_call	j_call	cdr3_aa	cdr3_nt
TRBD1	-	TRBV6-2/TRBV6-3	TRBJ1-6	CASSGGQGSSYNSPLHF	TGTGCCAGCAGTGGCGGACAGGGGAGCTCCTATAATTCACCCCTCCACTTT
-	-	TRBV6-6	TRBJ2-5	CASTNGVVETQYF	TGTGCCAGCACCAACGGGGTAGTGGAGACCCAGTACTTC
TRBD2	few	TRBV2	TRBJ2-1	CASEGLAGGDEQFF	TGTGCCAGCGAGGGACTAGCGGGAGGCGATGAGCAGTTCTTC
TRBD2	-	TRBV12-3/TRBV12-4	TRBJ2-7	CASGTSGGYNEQYF	TGTGCCAGCGGAACTAGCGGGGGCTACAATGAGCAGTACTTC
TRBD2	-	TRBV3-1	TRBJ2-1	CASSQEVTSGYNEQFF	TGTGCCAGCAGCCAAGAAGTAACTAGCGGATACAATGAACAGTTCTTC
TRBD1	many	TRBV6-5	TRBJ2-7	CASSTYRGYEQYF	TGTGCCAGCAGTACGTACAGGGGCTACGAGCAGTACTTC
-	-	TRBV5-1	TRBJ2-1	CASSLRPLGDGLNNEQFF	TGCGCCAGCAGCTTGAGGCCACTAGGGGATGGGCTTAACAATGAGCAGTTCTTC
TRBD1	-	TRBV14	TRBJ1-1	CASSQEGEGGWPEAFF	TGTGCCAGCAGCCAAGAGGGTGAAGGGGGCTGGCCTGAAGCTTTCTTT
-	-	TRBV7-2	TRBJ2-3	CASCWAVSTDTQYF	TGTGCCAGCTGCTGGGCAGTTAGCACAGATACGCAGTATTTT
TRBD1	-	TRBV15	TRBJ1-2	CATSRERRQGVYGYTF	TGTGCCACCAGCAGAGAGCGGAGACAGGGGGTCTATGGCTACACCTTC
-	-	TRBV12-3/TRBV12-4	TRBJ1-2	CASSNIGYTF	TGTGCCAGCAGCAACATTGGCTACACCTTC
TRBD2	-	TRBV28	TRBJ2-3	CASSSRGLGAVLDTQYF	TGTGCCAGCAGTTCCCGGGGACTAGGAGCCGTCCTAGATACGCAGTATTTT
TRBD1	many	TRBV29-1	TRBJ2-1	CSVRRDRGYNEQFF	TGCAGCGTCCGCCGGGACAGGGGATACAATGAGCAGTTCTTC
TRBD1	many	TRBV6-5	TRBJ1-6	CASRTTGVSPLHF	TGTGCCAGCAGAACCACAGGGGTTTCACCCCTCCACTTT
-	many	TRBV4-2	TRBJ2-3	CASSQVAKDADTQYF	TGTGCCAGCAGCCAAGTAGCGAAGGATGCAGATACGCAGTATTTT
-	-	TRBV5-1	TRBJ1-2	CASSLDSQGYGYTF	TGCGCCAGCAGCTTGGACAGTCAGGGCTATGGCTACACCTTC
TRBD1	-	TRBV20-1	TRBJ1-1	CSASLPFQGDNTEAFF	TGCAGTGCTAGCCTCCCCTTTCAGGGGGACAACACTGAAGCTTTCTTT
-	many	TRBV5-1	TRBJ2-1	CASSPPRDEQFF	TGCGCCAGCAGCCCGCCGCGGGATGAGCAGTTCTTC
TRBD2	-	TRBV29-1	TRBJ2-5	CSVLGLAGPEQYF	TGCAGCGTGCTTGGACTAGCGGGGCCGGAGCAGTACTTC
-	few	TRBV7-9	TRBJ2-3	CAISLRDTQYF	TGTGCCATCAGCTTAAGAGATACGCAGTATTTT
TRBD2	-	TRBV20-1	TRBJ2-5	CSAERGGNQETQYF	TGCAGTGCCGAACGGGGAGGGAACCAAGAGACCCAGTACTTC
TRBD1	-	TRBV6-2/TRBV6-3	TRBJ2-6	CASSYPRTGFPGANVLTF	TGTGCCAGCAGTTACCCAAGGACAGGTTTCCCTGGGGCCAACGTCCTGACTTTC
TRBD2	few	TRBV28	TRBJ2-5	CASSDRLAGGNFQYF	TGTGCCAGCAGTGACAGACTAGCGGGAGGGAACTTCCAGTACTTC
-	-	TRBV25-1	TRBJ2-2	CASSVWIGTGELFF	TGTGCCAGCAGTGTTTGGATAGGTACCGGGGAGCTGTTTTTT
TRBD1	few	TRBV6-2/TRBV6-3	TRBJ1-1	CASSLGQGDAAFF	TGTGCCAGCAGTTTGGGACAGGGCGACGCTGCTTTCTTT
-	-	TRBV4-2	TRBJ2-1	CASSPAGGGVVSYNEQFF	TGTGCCAGCAGCCCCGCCGGCGGGGGCGTCGTTTCCTACAATGAGCAGTTCTTC
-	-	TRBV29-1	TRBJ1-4	CSGLAFGEKLFF	TGCAGCGGGTTGGCCTTCGGGGAAAAACTGTTTTTT
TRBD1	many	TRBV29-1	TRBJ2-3	CSVSQGVSDTQYF	TGCAGCGTTAGCCAGGGGGTGTCAGATACGCAGTATTTT
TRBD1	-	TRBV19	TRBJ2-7	CASNRDRGLYNEQYF	TGTGCCAGTAACCGGGACAGGGGGCTTTACAATGAGCAGTACTTC
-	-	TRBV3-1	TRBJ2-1	CASKSGDNYNEQFF	TGTGCCAGCAAAAGCGGAGACAATTACAATGAGCAGTTCTTC
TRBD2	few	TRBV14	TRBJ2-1	CASSQGGGRLGNEQFF	TGTGCCAGCAGCCAAGGCGGGGGGCGCCTCGGCAATGAGCAGTTCTTC
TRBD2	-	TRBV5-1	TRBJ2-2	CASSLLAGPGTGELFF	TGCGCCAGCAGCCTTTTAGCGGGGCCGGGAACCGGGGAGCTGTTTTTT
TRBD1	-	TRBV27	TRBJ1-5	CATSQGASDQPQHF	TGTGCCACCTCGCAGGGGGCATCGGATCAGCCCCAGCATTTT
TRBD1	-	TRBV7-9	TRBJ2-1	CASSLGTGQNEQFF	TGTGCCAGCAGCTTAGGGACAGGGCAGAATGAGCAGTTCTTC
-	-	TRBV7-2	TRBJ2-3	CASSLLGAGRTGTQYF	TGTGCCAGCAGCCTCCTGGGGGCGGGGAGGACAGGTACGCAGTATTTT
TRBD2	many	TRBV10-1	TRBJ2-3	CASSESSSSGRKADTQYF	TGCGCCAGCAGTGAGTCGAGTTCTAGCGGGAGGAAAGCAGATACGCAGTATTTT
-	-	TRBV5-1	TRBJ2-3	CASSLVDSADTQYF	TGCGCCAGCAGCTTGGTTGATAGCGCAGATACGCAGTATTTT
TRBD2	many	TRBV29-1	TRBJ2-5	CSVVASGTQETQYF	TGCAGCGTTGTGGCTAGCGGTACTCAAGAGACCCAGTACTTC
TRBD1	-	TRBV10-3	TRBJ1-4	CAISDYSGTGSEKLFF	TGTGCCATCAGTGACTATTCCGGGACAGGGTCCGAAAAACTGTTTTTT
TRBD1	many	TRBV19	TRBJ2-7	CASSIAPGQGYEQYF	TGTGCCAGTAGTATAGCACCGGGACAGGGCTACGAGCAGTACTTC